The sequence of this T cell receptor (beta chain) was determined in a study of T cell responses to AZD1222 COVID-19 vaccine. General observations from the study: Regions left unmutated in variants are reportedly the target of nearly half of spike-specific TCRs. Recipients of two AZD1222 doses showed rising Spike-specific TCR breadth and depth. It should be noted that donors were predominantly white British and more often female, and clonal diversity was possibly underestimated. Vaccine-associated CD4 TCRs spanned spike, dominant at 160-218 and 743-854.

With respect to this clone: Its matching antigen is unknown.

This CDR3 contains 13 residues. V gave up 5 bases and J gave up 10 bases; unmatched junction bases: 7. Germline values: CDR1 LNHDA, CDR2 SQIVND (reference sequence). This table comes from immunoSEQ multiplex PCR, and its TCRdb copy is limited to in-frame clones, with some not included. The sample carries around 150,000 clones, roughly nine tenths recorded once. The sequencing used peripheral blood, collected 28 days after the second AZD1222 dose. This rearrangement joins TRBV19 to TRBJ1-4; 7 nucleotides agree with TRBD1. This receptor was obtained from an adult who received the AZD1222 COVID-19 vaccine. CDR3 nucleotide sequence: TGTGCCAGTAGTTGGACAGGCTCGGGAAAACTGTTTTTT. Translated: CASSWTGSGKLFF.